The rows below give T cell receptor beta chains drawn from one sample of a study of T cell responses to AZD1222 COVID-19 vaccine. Produced via immunoSEQ multiplex PCR; TCRdb's table is partial and in-frame only. The repertoire holds 74,000 or so clones, with 84% as singletons. The sequencing used peripheral blood, collected on day 0 of AZD1222 vaccination. Receptors originate from an adult in good health. Both conserved end residues are part of each CDR3. The order of the fields is D gene, J gene, V gene, clone size, CDR3 DNA, CDR3 protein. A D gene is named only where the DNA matches it firmly. Rows give clone size only sometimes, using once, few, many, or a class for an expanded clone.

>TRBD2|TRBJ2-7|TRBV9|NA
TGTGCCAGCAGCTCGCGGGGGAGCTCCTACGAGCAGTACTTC
CASSSRGSSYEQYF
>TRBD1|TRBJ2-7|TRBV29-1|NA
TGCAGCGTTGTGGGACAGGGCGACGAGCAGTACTTC
CSVVGQGDEQYF
>NA|TRBJ1-5|TRBV11-2|NA
TGTGCCAGCAGCTTATCCGCGGGGTCTAGCAATCAGCCCCAGCATTTT
CASSLSAGSSNQPQHF
>TRBD1|TRBJ1-1|TRBV6-5|NA
TGTGCCAGCCTCCGGACAGGATCGACTGAAGCTTTCTTT
CASLRTGSTEAFF
>NA|TRBJ2-3|TRBV7-2|NA
TGTGCCAGCAGCGCCGGAGCTTGGTATACGCAGTATTTT
CASSAGAWYTQYF
>NA|TRBJ2-7|TRBV3-1/TRBV3-2|NA
TGTGCCAGCAGCCAAAGGGTGGGACTTTCCTACGAGCAGTACTTC
CASSQRVGLSYEQYF
>NA|TRBJ2-7|TRBV5-1|NA
TGCGCCAGCTTCTTAGGCCCTGGCACTTACGAGCAGTACTTC
CASFLGPGTYEQYF
>NA|TRBJ1-2|TRBV7-8|NA
TGTGCCAGCAGCAGAAACCTAGACATCTATGGCTACACCTTC
CASSRNLDIYGYTF
>NA|TRBJ2-4|TRBV28|NA
TGTGCCAGCAGTCAGGGAAAAAACATTCAGTACTTC
CASSQGKNIQYF
>NA|TRBJ2-7|TRBV28|NA
TGTGCCAGCAGTTTAGGAGTGGGGGGTCGAGGTTCTCTCGAGCAGTACTTC
CASSLGVGGRGSLEQYF
>NA|TRBJ1-6|TRBV11-2|NA
TGTGCCAGCAGCTTAGCACAGCTAGGGTCACCCCTCCACTTT
CASSLAQLGSPLHF
>NA|TRBJ1-2|TRBV30|NA
TGTGCCTTAATACAGGATTATGGCTACACCTTC
CALIQDYGYTF
>NA|TRBJ2-3|TRBV3-1/TRBV3-2|NA
TGTGCCAGCAGCCAAGTCGGAAGGACCCCGCAGTATTTT
CASSQVGRTPQYF
>NA|TRBJ1-1|TRBV28|NA
TGTGCCAGCAGTGTAAGAGACAGGAACACTGAAGCTTTCTTT
CASSVRDRNTEAFF
>NA|TRBJ2-7|TRBV28|few
TGTGCCACCACTAACAGGGTTACGGAGCAGTACTTC
CATTNRVTEQYF
>TRBD1|TRBJ1-2|TRBV7-3|NA
TGTGCCAGCAGTTGGACAGGGGGCGAGGATGCCCGTGGCTACACCTTC
CASSWTGGEDARGYTF
>NA|TRBJ2-2|TRBV5-1|NA
TGCGCCAGCAAATTGGAGGCCGGGGAGCTGTTTTTT
CASKLEAGELFF
>TRBD2|TRBJ2-1|TRBV4-3|many
TGCGCCAGCAGCCAAGATCTTAGCGGGGGGGTCGATGAGCAGTTCTTC
CASSQDLSGGVDEQFF
>NA|TRBJ2-5|TRBV5-1|NA
TGCGCCAGCAGCTTGACCGGGACGGCTGAGTGGGAGACCCAGTACTTC
CASSLTGTAEWETQYF
>NA|TRBJ2-1|TRBV10-2|NA
TGCGCCAGCAGTGAATGGACCGTACCTTACAATGAGCAGTTCTTC
CASSEWTVPYNEQFF
>TRBD2|TRBJ2-7|TRBV19|NA
TGTGCCAGTACCCCGCGGGGGTCCCCCTCCTACGAGCAGTACTTC
CASTPRGSPSYEQYF
>TRBD1|TRBJ1-1|TRBV15|NA
TGTGCCACCAGCAGAGATAAAGGGGGCGCGTTTTCTTTCTTT
CATSRDKGGAFSFF
>NA|TRBJ1-2|TRBV2|NA
TGTGCCAGCACCCCATCGACAGTCTATGGCTACACCTTC
CASTPSTVYGYTF
>TRBD1|TRBJ1-4|TRBV3-1/TRBV3-2|NA
TGTGCCAGCAGCCAAGGGGACAGGCCCACTAATGAAAAACTGTTTTTT
CASSQGDRPTNEKLFF
>NA|TRBJ2-1|TRBV7-3|NA
TGTGCCAGCAGCTTAACGTTGGGCAATGAGCAGTTCTTC
CASSLTLGNEQFF
>NA|TRBJ1-2|TRBV5-1|few
TGCGCCAGCAGCCCGGCTCTGGGGTCAAATGGCTACACCTTC
CASSPALGSNGYTF
>TRBD1|TRBJ1-1|TRBV19|once
TGTGCCACCGGACAGGGGGCCACTGAAGCTTTCTTT
CATGQGATEAFF
>NA|TRBJ2-7|TRBV28|NA
TGTGCCAGCAGTTCCCCCATGGGCGAGCAGTACTTC
CASSSPMGEQYF
>NA|TRBJ1-1|TRBV20-1|NA
TGCAGTGCTACTGCTGGCACTGAAGCTTTCTTT
CSATAGTEAFF
>NA|TRBJ2-1|TRBV13|NA
TGTGCCAGCAGCTTAACAGGGCCAAATGAGCAGTTCTTC
CASSLTGPNEQFF
>NA|TRBJ2-7|TRBV6-2/TRBV6-3|NA
TGTGCCAGCAGTTACTCGGGACAAACCTACGAGCAGTACTTC
CASSYSGQTYEQYF
>TRBD1|TRBJ1-2|TRBV27|NA
TGTGCCAGCAGTTCCAACCCAGGGGGCGGGTTCTACTATGGCTACACCTTC
CASSSNPGGGFYYGYTF
>NA|TRBJ1-2|TRBV27|NA
TGTGCCAGCAGTTTATCGGCAGGCTATGGCTACACCTTC
CASSLSAGYGYTF
>NA|TRBJ2-3|TRBV7-2|NA
TGTGCCAGCAGCTTCGGGGGCACAGATACGCAGTATTTT
CASSFGGTDTQYF
>NA|TRBJ1-1|TRBV7-9|NA
TGTGCCAGCAGCTACACCCCGACGGGGAACACTGAAGCTTTCTTT
CASSYTPTGNTEAFF
>NA|TRBJ2-5|TRBV4-1|NA
TGCGCCAGCAGCCAAGAGGGAGCCCCGTACCAAGAGACCCAGTACTTC
CASSQEGAPYQETQYF
>NA|TRBJ1-3|TRBV18|NA
TGTGCCAGCTCACAATCCAACCTATCTGGAAACACCATATATTTT
CASSQSNLSGNTIYF
>NA|TRBJ2-3|TRBV14|NA
TGTGCCAGCAGCCAAGATATTCAACGTACGCAGTATTTT
CASSQDIQRTQYF
>NA|TRBJ2-4|TRBV19|NA
TGTGCCAGTAGTATCTCCGGGTCCGGGATAGCCAAAAACATTCAGTACTTC
CASSISGSGIAKNIQYF
>NA|TRBJ2-7|TRBV12-2|NA
TGTGCAAGTCGCTTATTCCCATTTGGGGTCCAGGCCTACGAGCAGTACTTC
CASRLFPFGVQAYEQYF
>TRBD2|TRBJ2-3|TRBV19|few
TGTGCCAGTAGTAAAGGACTAGCGGGAGTATTGACAGATACGCAGTATTTT
CASSKGLAGVLTDTQYF
>TRBD2|TRBJ2-1|TRBV7-6|NA
TGTGCCAGCAGCTTAGGACTAGCGTGGAATGAGCAGTTCTTC
CASSLGLAWNEQFF
>NA|TRBJ2-1|TRBV9|NA
TGTGCCAGCAGCGCCGTTAAGGAGTTAAGCTCCTACAATGAGCAGTTCTTC
CASSAVKELSSYNEQFF
>NA|TRBJ1-5|TRBV11-2|NA
TGTGCCAGCAGCTTGTTTGGGGGCGTACGTGGTCAGCCCCAGCATTTT
CASSLFGGVRGQPQHF
>NA|TRBJ1-1|TRBV7-9|many
TGTGCCAGCAGCTTAAGGCTTGGTGGTGAAGCTTTCTTT
CASSLRLGGEAFF
>NA|TRBJ2-2|TRBV9|NA
TGTGCCAGCAGCGGCTTAGCTTCGAACACCGGGGAGCTGTTTTTT
CASSGLASNTGELFF
>NA|TRBJ1-6|TRBV27|once
TGTGCCAGCCGATCCGGGCGGAATTCACCCCTCCACTTT
CASRSGRNSPLHF
>TRBD1|TRBJ1-5|TRBV19|NA
TGTGCCAGTAGCCCCGCCATGGGACAGCACAATCAGCCCCAGCATTTT
CASSPAMGQHNQPQHF
>NA|TRBJ2-7|TRBV19|few
TGTGCCAGTAGTTGGCAGGGGAACTCCTACGAGCAGTACTTC
CASSWQGNSYEQYF
>NA|TRBJ1-1|TRBV3-1/TRBV3-2|NA
TGTGCCAGCAGCCCCCGGGACACTGAAGCTTTCTTT
CASSPRDTEAFF
>NA|TRBJ1-4|TRBV5-1|NA
TGCGCCAGCAGCTTGTCCGGGGAGAATGAAAAACTGTTTTTT
CASSLSGENEKLFF
>NA|TRBJ1-4|TRBV3-1/TRBV3-2|NA
TGTGCCAGCAGCCAAGCGGGGGGCGAAAAACTGTTTTTT
CASSQAGGEKLFF
>NA|TRBJ2-1|TRBV27|NA
TGTGCCAGCTCCAATTACAATGAGCAGTTCTTC
CASSNYNEQFF
>NA|TRBJ1-1|TRBV3-1/TRBV3-2|NA
TGTGCCAGCAGCCAAGGTTGGGGCTCGGCTTTCTTT
CASSQGWGSAFF